These T cell receptor beta chains were read from a single sample in a study of cytomegalovirus exposure and HLA in healthy donors. Profiled with immunoSEQ multiplex PCR; TCRdb holds only in-frame clones, not every one. In the table there are roughly 140,000 clones, about 64% of which are singletons. Material: PBMCs. These receptors all stem from a woman in her fifties or sixties in good health and CMV-seropositive. The CDR3 runs from the conserved cysteine through the conserved F or W. Each record gives: clone size, D gene, J gene, V gene, CDR3 protein, CDR3 DNA. The D gene is left open where the match is weak. Not all rows give a size; the values are once, few, many and, for expanded clones, a class.

>-|TRBD1|TRBJ2-7|TRBV27
CASSSIGQGRLYEQYF
TGTGCCAGCAGTTCAATCGGACAGGGGCGCCTCTACGAGCAGTACTTC
>-|-|TRBJ2-5|TRBV5-1
CASSQFVGSGPQETQYF
TGCGCCAGCAGCCAGTTTGTAGGAAGCGGGCCCCAAGAGACCCAGTACTTC
>-|-|TRBJ1-1|TRBV10-3
CAISSQRVLEDTEAFF
TGTGCCATCAGTTCCCAGAGGGTCCTAGAGGACACTGAAGCTTTCTTT
>-|TRBD1|TRBJ2-7|TRBV10-3
CAISDGQGFYEQYF
TGTGCCATCAGTGATGGACAGGGTTTCTACGAGCAGTACTTC
>once|TRBD2|TRBJ2-5|TRBV15
CATSRGRGLFKETQYF
TGTGCCACCAGCAGAGGCCGGGGACTATTCAAAGAGACCCAGTACTTC
>-|-|TRBJ1-2|TRBV27
CASSPAWAGADPYGYTF
TGTGCCAGCAGTCCCGCCTGGGCAGGGGCCGACCCCTATGGCTACACCTTC
>-|-|TRBJ1-1|TRBV4-1
CASSQAGAMNTEAFF
TGCGCCAGCAGCCAAGCAGGGGCCATGAACACTGAAGCTTTCTTT
>-|-|TRBJ2-7|TRBV7-2
CASTSGGALLAREQYF
TGTGCCAGCACCTCCGGCGGCGCCCTTCTCGCTAGGGAGCAGTACTTC
>few|-|TRBJ2-2|TRBV5-1
CASSLDRAFTGELFF
TGCGCCAGCAGCTTGGACAGGGCTTTCACCGGGGAGCTGTTTTTT
>-|TRBD2|TRBJ2-5|TRBV4-1
CASSQDGSSGGGETQYF
TGCGCCAGCAGCCAAGACGGATCTAGCGGAGGAGGAGAGACCCAGTACTTC
>-|TRBD1|TRBJ2-5|TRBV6-1
CASSDRPNIGGKETQYF
TGTGCCAGCAGTGACCGTCCCAATATAGGGGGCAAAGAGACCCAGTACTTC
>-|TRBD1|TRBJ1-4|TRBV4-3
CASSQDPVGQGSTNEKLFF
TGCGCCAGCAGCCAAGATCCCGTCGGACAGGGCTCAACTAATGAAAAACTGTTTTTT
>once|TRBD1|TRBJ1-1|TRBV30
CAWSPGDRAYGEAFF
TGTGCCTGGAGTCCGGGGGACAGGGCCTACGGCGAAGCTTTCTTT
>-|-|TRBJ2-5|TRBV2
CASSEARETQYF
TGTGCCAGCAGTGAAGCGAGAGAGACCCAGTACTTC
>-|TRBD2|TRBJ2-3|TRBV2
CASTPSGSTDTQYF
TGTGCCAGCACCCCTAGCGGGAGCACAGATACGCAGTATTTT
>-|TRBD2|TRBJ2-1|TRBV9
CASSPTGGGTYNEQFF
TGTGCCAGCAGCCCGACGGGAGGGGGAACCTACAATGAGCAGTTCTTC
>-|TRBD2|TRBJ2-3|TRBV5-1
CASSGGLAGGPTDTQYF
TGCGCCAGCAGCGGGGGACTAGCGGGAGGGCCAACAGATACGCAGTATTTT
>-|-|TRBJ2-1|TRBV7-2
CASSLERELLFF
TGTGCCAGCAGCTTAGAACGGGAGCTTCTGTTCTTC
>-|TRBD1|TRBJ1-1|TRBV7-2
CATSQGANTEAFF
TGTGCCACCAGCCAGGGGGCGAACACTGAAGCTTTCTTT
>-|-|TRBJ1-3|TRBV7-8
CASSLTLTDSGNTIYF
TGTGCCAGCAGCTTAACCCTGACAGACTCTGGAAACACCATATATTTT
>-|-|TRBJ2-5|TRBV5-6
CASSLVEGETQYF
TGTGCCAGCAGCTTGGTGGAGGGAGAGACCCAGTACTTC
>few|TRBD1|TRBJ1-4|TRBV15
CATSRGGQPFF
TGTGCCACCAGCAGGGGGGGACAGCCGTTTTTT
>-|TRBD2|TRBJ2-2|TRBV11-2
CASSSELAGVEVGELFF
TGTGCCAGCAGCTCCGAACTAGCGGGAGTGGAGGTCGGGGAGCTGTTTTTT
>once|-|TRBJ2-1|TRBV5-1
CASRGTVQGGNEQFF
TGCGCCAGCAGGGGGACAGTACAGGGGGGGAATGAGCAGTTCTTC